This section outlines one T cell receptor beta chain sequence together with its context. Its target is not known. The table came from immunoSEQ multiplex PCR; TCRdb's copy has only in-frame clones and leaves some out. This sample has some 45,000 clones, with 90% to 95% found just once. This sample is part of a study of graft-versus-host responses after intestinal transplantation. The germline gives CDR1 SGHTA, CDR2 FQGTGA. The CDR3 sequence is 13 residues long. V gave up 2 bases and J gave up 1 base, with 5 bases separating them. Points from the study as a whole: Among recipient marrow samples, GvH clones were found; some appeared first in ileum or blood. Early post-transplant falls in HvG clones accompanied the peak levels of circulating GvH clones.

This sequence originates from a human patient who received an intestinal transplant, so some T cells may come from the graft donor. The genes are TRBV7-3 and TRBJ1-1; D call uncertain. The material was PBMCs, obtained 524 days after transplant. The CDR3 sequence is CASSLFGNTEAFF. The CDR3 DNA reads TGTGCCAGCAGCTTATTCGGGAACACTGAAGCTTTCTTT.